Each of the 3 T cell receptor beta chains below was sequenced from the same sample in a study of shared clonotypes between healthy human individuals. The protocol was immunoSEQ multiplex PCR, while the TCRdb copy is restricted to in-frame clones and leaves out a portion. The sample holds around 1.9 million clones, under 95% seen once. Cells designated naive CD8 were CD45RO-negative and were positively selected for CCR7, with terminally differentiated effector memory CD45RA+ cells excluded. Specimen: naive CD8+ T cells from PBMCs. These receptors all stem from a man aged 18 to 30 in good health. Some clones in this sample may be carry-over from other donors' samples.

This clone was found once. This same CDR3 is encoded by further DNA sequences in the sample. This chain links TRBV6-5 with TRBJ2-2; 8 bases map to TRBD2. J was trimmed by 2 bases and V by 2 bases; bases with no gene match: 1. Looked up from germline, CDR1 is MNHEY and CDR2 is SVGAGI. The CDR3 has 15 residues. CDR3 sequence: CASSYGTSNTGELFF. DNA of the CDR3: TGTGCCAGCAGTTACGGGACTAGTAACACCGGGGAGCTGTTTTTT.

This clone was picked up one time. The chain couples TRBV7-3 to TRBJ2-1; 13 bases align to TRBD2. Germline V gene data show CDR1 as SGHTA and CDR2 as FQGTGA. J lost 5 bases, V lost 6 bases, and 4 bases had no gene match. The CDR3 is made up of 15 amino acids. DNA for the CDR3: TGTGCCAGCAGTGGGACTAGCGGGGTGGACAATGAGCAGTTCTTC. Amino acids: CASSGTSGVDNEQFF. The variable domain in full, with the rest retrieved from reference TRBV7-3 and TRBJ2-1, is GAGVSQTPSNKVTEKGKYVELRCDPISGHTALYWYRQSLGQGPEFLIYFQGTGAADDSGLPNDRFFAVRPEGSVSTLKIQRTERGDSAVYLCASSGTSGVDNEQFFGPGTRLTVL.

The V call is TRBV11-3, the J call TRBJ2-1; 9 bases are a match to TRBD2. The CDR3 contains 14 residues. The V and J ends lost 4 bases and 7 bases, in that order; junction bases with no gene match: 5. Germline V gene sequence: CDR1 SGHNT, CDR2 YENEEA. The CDR3 spells CASSSGLASNEQFF. The CDR3 coding sequence is TGTGCCAGCAGCTCGGGACTAGCTAGTAATGAGCAGTTCTTC.